The next 9 T cell receptor beta chains were all read from a single sample in a study of blood T cells in healthy people across ages. A second PCR of roughly 7 to 11 cycles used a sample-barcoded 5' primer and a J-beta primer mix. TCRdb passed the 5' RACE reads through MiXCR, listing each CDR3 protein once. The sample includes roughly 2 million distinct CDR3 sequences, about 50% of them seen just once. Sequencing was carried out using blood. The receptors stem from a woman in her 40s in good health.

This clonotype was detected only a few times. CDR3 nucleotides: TGTGCCAGCAGCCAGTTAGGGGGCAAAAATTCACCCCTCCACTTT. Its translation is CASSQLGGKNSPLHF. The chain has TRBV7-2 and TRBJ1-6, with 7 bases lining up with TRBD1. The CDR3 contains 15 residues. Looked up from germline, CDR1 is SGHTA and CDR2 is FQGNSA. J lost 7 bases, V lost 5 bases, and 8 bases had no gene match.

This clonotype has more than one count but fewer than ten. The chain carries TRBV28 and TRBJ2-7, with a tentative D call TRBD2 (6 bases). The CDR3 extends over 15 amino acids. The germline V and J ends were trimmed by 1 base and 3 bases, with 13 bases remaining between them. Germline CDR1 reads MDHEN; CDR2 reads SYDVKM. CDR3: CASSLSGDPNYEQYF. CDR3 sequence (DNA): TGTGCCAGCAGTTTATCGGGGGACCCAAACTACGAGCAGTACTTC.

The CDR3 bases are TGTGCCAGCAGTTACTCGAGGGACAGGAAGACCCAGTACTTC. It is translated as CASSYSRDRKTQYF. The chain carries TRBV6-5 and TRBJ2-5; TRBD1 agrees at 8 bases. Germline V gives CDR1 MNHEY, CDR2 SVGAGI. The CDR3 is 14 residues long. The V and J ends lost 0 bases and 6 bases, in that order; junction bases with no gene match: 3.

This clonotype was observed a few times. The rearrangement uses TRBV27 and TRBJ2-7, with D possibly being TRBD2 (5 bases). CDR3 length equals 14 residues. Germline V gives CDR1 MNHEY, CDR2 SMNVEV (reference sequence). Trimming took 2 bases from V and 4 from J, leaving 12 bases between them. The CDR3 DNA is TGTGCCAGCAGTTTACTGGGAGTTGGGTACGAGCAGTACTTC. Its translation is CASSLLGVGYEQYF.

For the CDR3, the DNA is TGTGCCAGCAGCTTCCGGCGGGGACAAGAGACCCAGTACTTC. This translates into CASSFRRGQETQYF. This sequence joins TRBV13 and TRBJ2-5; D perhaps matches TRBD2 (6 bases). The CDR3 extends over 14 amino acids. Germline V CDR1 and CDR2: PRHDT, FYEKMQ (reference sequence). The V end was cut by 3 bases, the J end by 2 bases, with 10 bases between.

In its sample, this clonotype was seen a few times. The chain links TRBV6-6 to TRBJ2-1, with 7 bases identical to TRBD1. This CDR3 has 15 amino acids. Trimming at V came to 4 bases and at J to 7 bases, leaving 10 bases not matched to a gene. Germline CDR1 MNHNY, CDR2 SVGAGI (reference sequence). The CDR3 DNA is TGTGCCAGCAGTTCTCGACAGGGTTTGAGGAATGAGCAGTTCTTC. Its protein product is CASSSRQGLRNEQFF.

The chain links TRBV29-1 to TRBJ2-5; D is uncertain. Per germline, CDR1 SQVTM and CDR2 ANQGSEA. This CDR3 has 11 residues. With 7 bases removed from V and 11 bases from J, the gap between germline ends came to 17 bases. CDR3 sequence reads: CSGYSGGEQYF. CDR3 nucleotide sequence: TGCAGCGGCTACAGTGGTGGTGAGCAGTACTTC.

This chain uses TRBV10-3 with TRBJ2-6; 8 bases align to TRBD1. V was clipped by 10 bases and J by 0 bases; unmatched bases: 8. The V gene's germline CDR1 is ENHRY and CDR2 SYGVKD. The CDR3 sequence is 16 residues long. The CDR3 coding sequence is TGTGCCAGCCCGGGGCAGGGGGCCTCTGGGGCCAACGTCCTGACTTTC. It encodes CASPGQGASGANVLTF.

V usage is TRBV9 and J usage is TRBJ2-5, with TRBD2 matching over 8 bases. CDR3 size: 16 residues. The germline V gene has CDR1 SGDLS and CDR2 YYNGEE. V lost 4 bases, J lost 11 bases, and 19 bases stayed unmatched. The CDR3 sequence: CASSQRTGGAYNEQYF. CDR3 DNA sequence: TGTGCCAGCAGCCAGCGGACGGGGGGGGCCTACAATGAGCAGTACTTC.